This TCR beta chain was observed in a study of blood T cell repertoires in COVID-19. Study background: Researchers got acute and convalescent COVID-19 samples from the United States, Italy and Spain. The cDNA or gDNA used as material had been derived from T cells, B-cell-depleted T cells, or PBMCs.

CDR1 and CDR2 (germline): SNHLY, FYNNEI. The V segment lost 8 bases and the J segment 7 bases; nucleotides outside the gene matches: 14. The CDR3 is 16 amino acids. Individuals drawn from approximately 26 US areas were about 18 to 100 years old. Clinical history reported by participants formed the basis on which cohorts were assigned. Generated by immunoSEQ multiplex PCR, the TCRdb table keeps only in-frame clones and is missing some. The table has some 190,000 clones, 80% to 85% seen once. The sequencing sample was made of PBMCs or T cells enriched from blood (not recorded which). This TCR was recovered from a young woman who had been exposed to COVID-19. The chain carries TRBV2 and TRBJ2-1, with TRBD1 identical over 10 bases. CDR3 nucleotides: TGTGCCAGCGTCCGGTCCCCTGGACAGGGGGTAAATGAGCAGTTCTTC. Translated: CASVRSPGQGVNEQFF.